This TCR beta chain derives from a study of T cell repertoires and HLA-DP antigens. Across the study: One alloantigen had around nine groove amino acid differences from self, the other one. DNA input averaged approximately 0.2 ug in sorted CD137+CD4+ and roughly 1,100 ng in pre-culture CD4+.

Primers targeted 54 TRBV and 13 TRBJ segments. Pre-culture CD4+ samples were sequenced deeply, targeting some 220,000 T cell genomes. Sequencing used immunoSEQ multiplex PCR; TCRdb keeps in-frame clones, though not all of them. The data contain approximately 89,000 clones, 86% of them singletons. The CDR3 runs to 14 residues. V lost 7 bases and J lost 3, with 15 bases in between. CDR1 LNHDA and CDR2 SQIVND come from the germline V gene (reference sequence). Concerning this clone itself: Antigen unknown.

The specimen sequenced was CD4+ T cells from PBMCs. The receptor's source is a man aged 45 to 65 in good health and CMV-seronegative. The chain carries TRBV19 and TRBJ1-1; the D gene is possibly TRBD1 (6 bases). This CDR3 is CASKGLAGDTEAFF. DNA for the CDR3: TGTGCCAGTAAAGGACTTGCAGGGGACACTGAAGCTTTCTTT.